Listed here are 25 T cell receptor beta chains from one sample, sequenced in a study of blood T cell repertoires in COVID-19. The data were produced by immunoSEQ multiplex PCR, yet TCRdb's version contains in-frame clones alone and is incomplete. The repertoire holds 35,000 to 45,000 clones, with roughly 90% as singletons. Sequencing input: peripheral blood. The receptor set was obtained from a man aged 70-80 years with active COVID-19.

The V call is TRBV4-2, the J call TRBJ2-5; TRBD2 aligns across 9 bases. Germline V CDR1 and CDR2: LGHNA, YNFKEQ. With V trimmed by 4 bases and J by 4 bases, 7 bases remained unmatched. The CDR3 has 15 residues. The CDR3 bases are TGTGCCAGCAGCCCAGCGGGAGGTACCCCAGAGACCCAGTACTTC. Translated: CASSPAGGTPETQYF.

The J gene is TRBJ1-2, the V gene TRBV28, with D possibly matching TRBD1 (6 bases). V lost 10 bases, J lost 3 bases, and 15 bases lay in between. The germline V gene has CDR1 MDHEN and CDR2 SYDVKM. This CDR3 region has 13 residues. This chain's CDR3 is CAILQGRDYGYTF. DNA for the CDR3: TGTGCCATCCTCCAGGGGAGGGACTATGGCTACACCTTC.

This clone has just one count. The chain is built from TRBV18 and TRBJ1-1; D remains unclear. The length of the CDR3 is 15 residues. The germline CDR1 and CDR2 sequences are KGHSH and LQKENI. The V gene lost 6 bases and the J gene lost 4 bases, with 18 bases spanning the gap. The CDR3 DNA reads as TGTGCCAGCTCCGCAAATTCAGGTTCAGGCACTGAAGCTTTCTTT. It yields the protein CASSANSGSGTEAFF.

This chain uses TRBV5-1 with TRBJ2-3, with 7 bases that match TRBD2. Looked up from germline, CDR1 is SGHRS and CDR2 is YFSETQ. V lost 4 bases to trimming and J lost 2 bases; unmatched junction nucleotides: 4. There are 14 residues in the CDR3. The DNA of the CDR3 is TGCGCCAGCAGCCGGGGAGGGGACACAGATACGCAGTATTTT. Protein sequence: CASSRGGDTDTQYF.

In this sample, this clone turned up once. The rearrangement joins TRBV11-2 to TRBJ2-1; weak D call: TRBD1 (6 bases). The CDR3 runs to 11 residues. Germline V lookup: CDR1 SGHAT, CDR2 FQNNGV. Between the trimmed V and J ends, which lost 5 bases and 9 bases, there was a span of 8 bases. DNA for the CDR3: TGTGCCAGCAGCCTGGACAGTGAGCAGTTCTTC. This encodes CASSLDSEQFF.

The rearrangement joins TRBV7-2 to TRBJ2-5, with 8 bases fitting TRBD2. The CDR3 is 16 residues long. V was pared by 2 bases and J by 2 bases, with 7 bases of the junction left unmatched. Germline V gene lookup returns CDR1 SGHTA and CDR2 FQGNSA. As DNA, the CDR3 is TGTGCCAGCAGCTTAATTTGGTCTAGCGGGCAAGAGACCCAGTACTTC. It encodes CASSLIWSSGQETQYF.

This chain links TRBV5-1 with TRBJ2-5; TRBD2 agrees at 13 bases. From germline, CDR1 is SGHRS and CDR2 YFSETQ. The junction had 13 bases not matched to a gene; V was cut back by 6 bases and J by 5 bases. The CDR3 totals 17 residues. CDR3 nucleotides: TGCGCCAGCACCACTGCCGGGACTAGCGGGAATGGTGAGACCCAGTACTTC. Protein: CASTTAGTSGNGETQYF.

The chain employs TRBV19 and TRBJ2-2; D is perhaps TRBD2 (7 bases). The germline gives CDR1 LNHDA, CDR2 SQIVND (reference sequence). There are 15 residues in the CDR3. V was trimmed by 3 bases and J by 5 bases, leaving 13 bases between them. CDR3 DNA: TGTGCCAGTAGTATTAGGGGGGGCGCTACCGGGGAGCTGTTTTTT. Residues: CASSIRGGATGELFF.

This clone was counted a single time. This sequence joins TRBV28 and TRBJ2-7, with TRBD1 matching 7 bases. J lost 11 bases, V lost 3 bases, and 13 bases had no gene match. The V gene's germline CDR1 is MDHEN and CDR2 SYDVKM. CDR3 length equals 14 residues. CDR3: CASSFGGRGQSKYF. CDR3 in DNA: TGTGCCAGCAGTTTTGGGGGACGGGGACAGTCCAAGTACTTC.

V gene TRBV29-1 combines with J gene TRBJ2-2; 9 bases are shared with TRBD1. V lost 7 bases to trimming and J lost 5 bases; unmatched junction nucleotides: 8. The CDR3 runs 14 residues. Per the germline V gene, CDR1 is SQVTM and CDR2 is ANQGSEA. DNA for the CDR3: TGCAGCGGGAGAACAGGGGGCAGTACCGGGGAGCTGTTTTTT. Protein sequence: CSGRTGGSTGELFF.

The CDR3 spells CASTLGGGAGYTF. CDR3 sequence (DNA): TGTGCCAGCACCTTAGGGGGGGGCGCTGGCTACACCTTC. V and J are TRBV21-1 and TRBJ1-2. TRBV21-1 is given as a pseudogene. The CDR3 length is 13 residues.

This clone appeared a few times. This chain connects TRBV7-9 to TRBJ1-2; 8 positions agree with TRBD1. Germline V gene sequence: CDR1 SEHNR, CDR2 FQNEAQ (reference sequence). V lost 4 bases to trimming and J lost 6 bases; unmatched junction nucleotides: 4. CDR3 length: 13 residues. This CDR3 reads CASSSTGDHGYTF. The CDR3 region has the DNA TGTGCCAGCAGCTCGACAGGGGACCATGGCTACACCTTC.

This clone occurred once. V and J are TRBV28 and TRBJ2-7; 9 bases line up with TRBD1. Germline V CDR1 and CDR2: MDHEN, SYDVKM. Germline trimming cut 5 bases from V and 5 bases from J; bases unmatched to any gene: 10. CDR3 length equals 15 residues. Written as DNA, the CDR3 is TGTGCCAGCAGTCCCCCGGGGACAGGGAACAACGAGCAGTACTTC. Its protein is CASSPPGTGNNEQYF. Supplemented by reference TRBV28 and TRBJ2-7, the full variable domain reads DVKVTQSSRYLVKRTGEKVFLECVQDMDHENMFWYRQDPGLGLRLIYFSYDVKMKEKGDIPEGYSVSREKKERFSLILESASTNQTSMYLCASSPPGTGNNEQYFGPGTRLTVT.

This chain connects TRBV28 to TRBJ1-1, with 8 bases that match TRBD1. The V gene end was trimmed by 3 bases and the J gene end by 4 bases; junction bases not matched to a gene: 4. The CDR3 is 14 amino acids. The germline CDR1 and CDR2 sequences are MDHEN and SYDVKM. The CDR3 loop reads CASSFPGGLTEAFF. CDR3 bases: TGTGCCAGCAGTTTCCCAGGGGGCCTCACTGAAGCTTTCTTT.

This rearrangement joins TRBV5-4 to TRBJ2-5, with D tentatively TRBD2 (5 bases). V shed 3 bases and J shed 5 bases, with 14 bases lying between them. CDR3 length: 14 amino acids. CDR1 SGHNT and CDR2 YYREEE come from the germline V gene (reference sequence). Here the CDR3 DNA reads TGTGCCAGCAGCTCCGACTACCTGGGGGAGACCCAGTACTTC. As protein: CASSSDYLGETQYF.

V gene TRBV4-3 combines with J gene TRBJ1-1; possibly TRBD1 for D (5 bases). The CDR3 runs 16 residues. Trimming shortened V by 1 base and J by 1 base, and 13 bases separated the two germline ends. Germline lookup yields CDR1 LGHNA and CDR2 YSLEER. CDR3 DNA: TGCGCCAGCAGCCAAGCAAACAGGCGGAAGAACACTGAAGCTTTCTTT. It specifies CASSQANRRKNTEAFF.

This chain links TRBV7-9 with TRBJ2-7; 8 nucleotides line up with TRBD2. Looked up from germline, CDR1 is SEHNR and CDR2 is FQNEAQ (reference sequence). Trimming removed 1 base from V and 5 bases from J; junction bases left unmatched: 1. The CDR3 length is 13 residues. CDR3 DNA: TGTGCCAGCAGCTTAGTGGGACTAGACGAGCAGTACTTC. Translating it yields CASSLVGLDEQYF.

The chain has TRBV6-2 or TRBV6-3 and TRBJ2-5, with TRBD2 identical over 12 bases. With V trimmed by 6 bases and J by 5 bases, 7 bases remained unmatched. The CDR3 totals 15 residues. Germline lookup yields CDR1 MNHEY and CDR2 SVGEGT. The CDR3 region has the DNA TGTGCCAGCAGCCCTGGACTAGCGGGGATGGAGACCCAGTACTTC. Encoded protein: CASSPGLAGMETQYF.

V usage is TRBV5-1 and J usage is TRBJ2-2; 9 bases fit TRBD2. The CDR3 sequence is 15 residues long. The J segment lost 3 bases and the V segment lost 4 bases, leaving 4 bases of the junction unmatched. Germline CDR1 SGHRS, CDR2 YFSETQ. The CDR3 sequence: CASSRVAGDTGELFF. The CDR3 nucleotides read TGCGCCAGCAGCAGAGTAGCGGGAGACACCGGGGAGCTGTTTTTT.

This clone was counted once. The chain recombines TRBV7-2 with TRBJ2-3; the match to TRBD2 covers 10 bases. Germline V gene sequence: CDR1 SGHTA, CDR2 FQGNSA. V lost 0 bases and J lost 10; bases outside the gene matches: 1. This CDR3 spans 13 amino acids. CDR3 sequence: CASSLASGRPQYF. In DNA form, the CDR3 reads TGTGCCAGCAGCTTAGCTAGCGGGAGGCCGCAGTATTTT. Filled out from reference TRBV7-2 and TRBJ2-3, the complete variable domain reads GAGVSQSPSNKVTEKGKDVELRCDPISGHTALYWYRQSLGQGLEFLIYFQGNSAPDKSGLPSDRFSAERTGGSVSTLTIQRTQQEDSAVYLCASSLASGRPQYFGPGTRLTVL.

Remarks on this clone: At the DNA level, this CDR3 is encoded by other sequences in the same sample as well. J is TRBJ1-1 and V is TRBV18; a possible D gene is TRBD1 (5 bases). The germline V gene has CDR1 KGHSH and CDR2 LQKENI. V was cut by 4 bases and J by 0 bases, with 9 bases left in between. The CDR3 runs 14 residues. CDR3 in amino acids: CASSLDRVNTEAFF. The CDR3 DNA is TGTGCCAGCTCACTTGACAGAGTGAACACTGAAGCTTTCTTT. The whole variable domain, remainder taken from reference TRBV18 and TRBJ1-1, is NAGVMQNPRHLVRRRGQEARLRCSPMKGHSHVYWYRQLPEEGLKFMVYLQKENIIDESGMPKERFSAEFPKEGPSILRIQQVVRGDSAAYFCASSLDRVNTEAFFGQGTRLTVV.

The chain couples TRBV7-2 to TRBJ2-7; possibly TRBD1 for D (6 bases). This CDR3 comprises 14 residues. Trimming removed 3 bases from V and 6 bases from J, with 15 bases in between. Germline CDR1 is SGHTA and CDR2 is FQGNSA. The CDR3 is CASSFSPQGFEQYF. The DNA of the CDR3 is TGTGCCAGCAGCTTTAGCCCCCAGGGGTTCGAGCAGTACTTC.

The CDR3 protein is CASSVGQGGNYGYTF. CDR3 DNA sequence: TGTGCCAGCAGTGTAGGACAGGGGGGAAACTATGGCTACACCTTC. This chain joins TRBV28 and TRBJ1-2, with TRBD1 matching over 10 bases. The ends lost 5 bases at V and 2 bases at J; junction bases unmatched: 5. The CDR3 consists of 15 residues. Looked up from germline, CDR1 is MDHEN and CDR2 is SYDVKM.

The chain employs TRBV19 and TRBJ1-2; tentative D call: TRBD1 (6 bases). The CDR3 runs 15 residues. Germline assignment: CDR1 LNHDA and CDR2 SQIVND (reference sequence). Between the trimmed V and J ends, which lost 5 bases and 7 bases, there was a span of 20 bases. This CDR3 reads CASSLRTAREGGYTF. CDR3 bases: TGTGCCAGTAGTTTAAGGACAGCCCGGGAAGGTGGCTACACCTTC. Filled out from reference TRBV19 and TRBJ1-2, the complete variable domain reads DGGITQSPKYLFRKEGQNVTLSCEQNLNHDAMYWYRQDPGQGLRLIYYSQIVNDFQKGDIAEGYSVSREKKESFPLTVTSAQKNPTAFYLCASSLRTAREGGYTFGSGTRLTVV.

The chain carries TRBV27 and TRBJ2-7, with D possibly matching TRBD2 (5 bases). The V end was cut by 3 bases, the J end by 6 bases, with 9 bases between. This CDR3 is built from 12 residues. Germline CDR1 is MNHEY and CDR2 is SMNVEV (reference sequence). The CDR3 loop is CASSFRGTEQYF. For the CDR3, the DNA is TGTGCCAGCAGTTTCCGGGGAACCGAGCAGTACTTC.